The 11 T cell receptor beta chains reported below all come from one sample, sequenced in a study of T cell changes during pregnancy in multiple sclerosis. Profiled with immunoSEQ multiplex PCR; TCRdb holds only in-frame clones, not every one. The data show around 49,000 clones, approximately 95% seen once. The sequenced sample was CD8+ T cells from peripheral blood mononuclear cells, obtained in the first trimester of pregnancy. The receptors were sampled from a female donor with multiple sclerosis, enrolled in a pregnancy study.

V is TRBV2 and J is TRBJ2-3; no reliable D call. The CDR3 extends over 14 amino acids. CDR1 and CDR2 from the germline V gene are SNHLY and FYNNEI. The V end was cut by 4 bases, the J end by 2 bases, with 10 bases between. The chain's CDR3 is CASSVEDNTDTQYF. The CDR3 nucleotides are TGTGCCAGCAGTGTCGAAGACAACACAGATACGCAGTATTTT.

J is TRBJ1-5 and V is TRBV7-9, with D possibly TRBD1 on 5 matching bases. The CDR3 extends over 12 amino acids. Germline values: CDR1 SEHNR, CDR2 FQNEAQ (reference sequence). The V and J ends lost 4 bases and 7 bases respectively, with 8 bases between them. Here the CDR3 reads CASSSQGQPQHF. CDR3 bases: TGTGCCAGCAGCTCCCAGGGCCAGCCCCAGCATTTT.

The chain uses TRBV7-9 and TRBJ2-2, with D maybe TRBD2 (5 bases). Trimming stripped 6 bases from V and 5 bases from J, with 13 bases between. CDR3 length: 14 amino acids. Germline lookup yields CDR1 SEHNR and CDR2 FQNEAQ (reference sequence). The CDR3 sequence: CASRERSGTGELFF. In DNA, the CDR3 is TGTGCCAGCAGGGAGAGGTCGGGGACCGGGGAGCTGTTTTTT.

A single count supports this clone. This chain joins TRBV13 and TRBJ1-2; D might be TRBD1 (6 bases). V dropped 5 bases and J dropped 3 bases, with 19 bases sitting between them. CDR1 is PRHDT, CDR2 FYEKMQ, per germline (reference sequence). The CDR3 is 16 amino acids. The CDR3 DNA sequence: TGTGCCAGCAGCCTCAGATTGGACAGTTTGGACTATGGCTACACCTTC. Residues: CASSLRLDSLDYGYTF.

V usage is TRBV19 and J usage is TRBJ2-7; TRBD2 matches at 10 bases. The trim removed 0 bases at V and 3 bases at J, leaving 5 bases unmatched. From germline, CDR1 is LNHDA and CDR2 SQIVND (reference sequence). The length of the CDR3 is 16 residues. CDR3 residues: CASSIEGTSVYYEQYF. The CDR3 DNA reads TGTGCCAGTAGTATAGAGGGGACTAGCGTTTACTACGAGCAGTACTTC.

The chain carries TRBV7-9 and TRBJ2-7; the D gene is possibly TRBD1 (5 bases). The CDR3 totals 13 residues. Germline CDR1 and CDR2: SEHNR and FQNEAQ (reference sequence). V lost 5 bases to trimming and J lost 0 bases, with 8 bases between them. CDR3 in amino acids: CASSPDSSYEQYF. DNA for the CDR3: TGTGCCAGCAGCCCAGACAGCTCCTACGAGCAGTACTTC.

The chain combines TRBV6-5 with TRBJ2-7, with D tentatively TRBD2 (7 bases). The V gene's germline CDR1 is MNHEY and CDR2 SVGAGI. The CDR3 length is 16 residues. With 4 bases removed from V and 3 bases from J, the gap between germline ends came to 19 bases. CDR3 bases: TGTGCCAGCAGTTCAGTGGGCGGGGGCCTTGTCTACGAGCAGTACTTC. It encodes CASSSVGGGLVYEQYF.

V gene TRBV7-9 combines with J gene TRBJ1-4; 8 bases align to TRBD1. Germline V gene data show CDR1 as SEHNR and CDR2 as FQNEAQ (reference sequence). V shed 4 bases, J shed 10 bases, and the junction held 8 bases outside the gene matches. This CDR3 has 14 amino acids. The CDR3 DNA follows: TGTGCCAGCAGCTCTACAGGGGGGGAGCGAAAACTGTTTTTT. Translation: CASSSTGGERKLFF.

The genes are TRBV7-3 and TRBJ2-7; D ambiguous. V was shortened by 0 bases and J by 4 bases, with 7 bases between the two germline ends. CDR1 and CDR2 from the germline V gene are SGHTA and FQGTGA. This CDR3 comprises 13 residues. The CDR3 region has the DNA TGTGCCAGCAGCTTAACAGGAGATTACGAGCAGTACTTC. As protein: CASSLTGDYEQYF.

V usage is TRBV9 and J usage is TRBJ2-7, with 11 positions matching TRBD1. CDR1 and CDR2 from the germline V gene are SGDLS and YYNGEE. The CDR3 loop spans 15 amino acids. Trimming cost V 4 bases and J 0 bases; bases outside gene matches: 3. The CDR3 is CASSPGQGASYEQYF. In DNA form, the CDR3 reads TGTGCCAGCAGCCCCGGACAGGGGGCCTCCTACGAGCAGTACTTC. Complete variable domain (other parts from reference TRBV9 and TRBJ2-7): DSGVTQTPKHLITATGQRVTLRCSPRSGDLSVYWYQQSLDQGLQFLIQYYNGEERAKGNILERFSAQQFPDLHSELNLSSLELGDSALYFCASSPGQGASYEQYFGPGTRLTVT.

V gene TRBV30 combines with J gene TRBJ1-4; TRBD1 matches 7 bases. V trimming: 3 bases; J trimming: 5 bases; junction bases outside the gene matches: 6. Looked up from germline, CDR1 is GTSNPN and CDR2 is SVGIG (reference sequence). The CDR3 length is 14 residues. Written as DNA, the CDR3 is TGTGCCTGGAGAGTGGACAGGACAAATGAAAAACTGTTTTTT. It codes for CAWRVDRTNEKLFF.